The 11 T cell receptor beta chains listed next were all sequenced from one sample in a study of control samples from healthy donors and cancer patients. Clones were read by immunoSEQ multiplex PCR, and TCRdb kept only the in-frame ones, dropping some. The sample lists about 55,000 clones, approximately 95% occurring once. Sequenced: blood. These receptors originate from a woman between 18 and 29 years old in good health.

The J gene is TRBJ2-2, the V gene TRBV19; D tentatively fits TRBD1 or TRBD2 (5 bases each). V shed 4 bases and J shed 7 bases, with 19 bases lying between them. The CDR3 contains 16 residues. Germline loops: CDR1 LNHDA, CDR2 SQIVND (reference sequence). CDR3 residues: CASSSPGTRKGGELFF. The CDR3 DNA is TGTGCCAGTAGTAGCCCAGGGACCCGCAAGGGCGGGGAGCTGTTTTTT. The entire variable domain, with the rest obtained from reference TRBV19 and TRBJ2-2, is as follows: DGGITQSPKYLFRKEGQNVTLSCEQNLNHDAMYWYRQDPGQGLRLIYYSQIVNDFQKGDIAEGYSVSREKKESFPLTVTSAQKNPTAFYLCASSSPGTRKGGELFFGEGSRLTVL.

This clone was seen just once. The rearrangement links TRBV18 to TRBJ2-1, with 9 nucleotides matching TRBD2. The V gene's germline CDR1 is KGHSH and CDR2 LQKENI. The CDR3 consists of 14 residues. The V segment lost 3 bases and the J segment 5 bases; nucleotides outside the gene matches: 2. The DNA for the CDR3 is TGTGCCAGCTCACCTCGACTAGCGGACAATGAGCAGTTCTTC. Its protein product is CASSPRLADNEQFF.

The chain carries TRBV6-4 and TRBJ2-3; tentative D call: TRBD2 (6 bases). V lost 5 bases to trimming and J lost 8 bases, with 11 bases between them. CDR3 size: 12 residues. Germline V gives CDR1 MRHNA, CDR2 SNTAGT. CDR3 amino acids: CASSTLAGTQYF. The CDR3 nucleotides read TGTGCCAGCAGTACACTAGCCGGTACGCAGTATTTT.

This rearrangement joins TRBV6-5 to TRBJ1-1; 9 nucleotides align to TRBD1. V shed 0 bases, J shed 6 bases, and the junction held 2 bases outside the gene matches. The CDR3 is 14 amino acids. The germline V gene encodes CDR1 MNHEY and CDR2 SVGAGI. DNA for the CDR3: TGTGCCAGCAGTTACTCGGACAGGGGTCCTGAAGCTTTCTTT. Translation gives CASSYSDRGPEAFF.

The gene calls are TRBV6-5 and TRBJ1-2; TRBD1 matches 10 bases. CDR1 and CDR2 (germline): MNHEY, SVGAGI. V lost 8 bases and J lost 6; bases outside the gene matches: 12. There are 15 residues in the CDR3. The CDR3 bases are TGTGCCAGCCACGACCCGGGACAGGGGTTTAATGGCTACACCTTC. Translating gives CASHDPGQGFNGYTF.

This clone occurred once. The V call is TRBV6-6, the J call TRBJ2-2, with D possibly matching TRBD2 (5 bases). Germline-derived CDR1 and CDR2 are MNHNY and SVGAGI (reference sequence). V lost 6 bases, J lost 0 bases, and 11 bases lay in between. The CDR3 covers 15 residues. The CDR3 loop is CASSLADPNTGELFF. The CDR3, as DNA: TGTGCCAGCAGCCTAGCAGACCCGAACACCGGGGAGCTGTTTTTT.

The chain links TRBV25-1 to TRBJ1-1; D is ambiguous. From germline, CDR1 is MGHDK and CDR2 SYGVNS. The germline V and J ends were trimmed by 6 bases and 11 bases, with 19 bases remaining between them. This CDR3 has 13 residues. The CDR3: CASSLQSPREAFF. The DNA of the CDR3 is TGTGCCAGCAGCTTACAGTCCCCAAGAGAGGCTTTCTTT.

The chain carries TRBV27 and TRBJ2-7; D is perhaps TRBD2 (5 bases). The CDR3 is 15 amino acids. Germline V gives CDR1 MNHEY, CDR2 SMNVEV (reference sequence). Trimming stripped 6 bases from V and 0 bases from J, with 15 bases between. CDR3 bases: TGTGCCAGCAGCCAATCTAGCCTTACCTCCTACGAGCAGTACTTC. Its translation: CASSQSSLTSYEQYF.

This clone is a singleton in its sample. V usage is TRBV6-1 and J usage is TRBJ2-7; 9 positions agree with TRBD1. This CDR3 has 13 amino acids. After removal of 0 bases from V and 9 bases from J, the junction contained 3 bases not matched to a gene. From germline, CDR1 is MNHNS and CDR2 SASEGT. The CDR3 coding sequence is TGTGCCAGCAGTGAAGCCGGGACAGGGCTGCAGTACTTC. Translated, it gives CASSEAGTGLQYF.

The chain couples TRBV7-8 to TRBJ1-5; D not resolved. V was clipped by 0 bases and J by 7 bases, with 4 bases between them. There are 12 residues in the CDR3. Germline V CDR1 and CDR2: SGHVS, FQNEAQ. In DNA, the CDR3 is TGTGCCAGCAGCTTAGCGTCCCAGCCCCAGCATTTT. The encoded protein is CASSLASQPQHF.

CDR3 amino acids: CASSPDLKTGQETQYF. CDR3 DNA sequence: TGTGCCAGCAGCCCTGATCTAAAGACAGGGCAAGAGACCCAGTACTTC. The chain has TRBV7-9 and TRBJ2-5; 7 bases are a match to TRBD1. The CDR3 consists of 16 residues. In germline, CDR1 is SEHNR, CDR2 FQNEAQ (reference sequence). The J segment lost 2 bases and the V segment lost 5 bases, leaving 11 bases of the junction unmatched.